Each of the 30 T cell receptor beta chains below was sequenced from the same sample in a study of T cell clonotyping in hematopoietic cell transplantation (dated by TCRdb to about 2021). The time point label, read with the paper, signifies: 180 days after allo-HCT. Libraries were prepared through the immunoSEQ multiplex PCR assay. The clones in this table, taken by TCRdb from immuneACCESS, are in-frame only. Not every clone is retained; where verified, under half of the shortfall comes from an unresolved V gene, and the cause of the rest is unknown. Across this sample there are about 12,000 clones, with 70% to 80% seen only once. About 14% of the sample lies in the top ten. The input for sequencing was peripheral blood mononuclear cells, taken 180 days after allogeneic stem cell transplant. The receptor set was obtained from a male patient between 55 and 70 years old who had an allogeneic stem cell transplant from an unrelated donor, so the T cells may come from the graft donor. Some clones in this sample may be carry-over from other donors' samples.

The V gene is TRBV4-2, the J gene TRBJ2-7, with 9 nucleotides matching TRBD1. This CDR3 has 11 residues. Germline-derived CDR1 and CDR2 are LGHNA and YNFKEQ. The CDR3, as DNA: TGTGCTGCAGGGACAGGGCACGAGCAGTACTTC. As protein: CAAGTGHEQYF.

The CDR3: CASSQTSGSDYEQYF. The CDR3 bases are TGCGCCAGCAGCCAGACTAGCGGGAGCGACTACGAGCAGTACTTC. This chain links TRBV4-1 with TRBJ2-7, with 12 bases lining up with TRBD2. Looked up from germline, CDR1 is MGHRA and CDR2 is YSYEKL. Trimming at V came to 3 bases and at J to 3 bases, leaving 3 bases not matched to a gene. This CDR3 has 15 residues.

This clone has only one observation. The V gene is TRBV4-3, the J gene TRBJ1-2, with 7 nucleotides matching TRBD1. Germline V gives CDR1 LGHNA, CDR2 YSLEER. V lost 0 bases and J lost 4; bases outside the gene matches: 5. CDR3 length: 15 residues. The CDR3 bases are TGCGCCAGCAGCCAAGAGACAGGGTTGTCCTATGGCTACACCTTC. It codes for CASSQETGLSYGYTF.

This clone was seen a few times. The V gene is TRBV20-1, the J gene TRBJ1-5; D possibly corresponds to TRBD1 (5 bases). Trimming removed 5 bases at V and 6 bases at J, with 8 bases between. Per the germline V gene, CDR1 is DFQATT and CDR2 is SNEGSKA (reference sequence). The CDR3 loop spans 11 amino acids. The CDR3 DNA reads as TGCAGTGCTGGGGGAGCTCAGCCCCAGCATTTT. This encodes CSAGGAQPQHF.

CDR3 sequence reads: CASSPRRGVEKLFF. CDR3 in DNA: TGTGCCAGCAGCCCCCGCAGGGGCGTTGAAAAACTGTTTTTT. This sequence joins TRBV7-6 and TRBJ1-4; D is possibly TRBD1 (6 bases). Trimming left V 5 bases short and J 7 bases short, with 14 bases between. Germline CDR1 is SGHVS and CDR2 is FNYEAQ. The CDR3 totals 14 residues.

The V gene is TRBV7-2, the J gene TRBJ2-5, with TRBD1 matching 8 bases. The CDR3 consists of 14 residues. In germline, CDR1 is SGHTA, CDR2 FQGNSA. V lost 4 bases, J lost 3 bases, and 4 bases stayed unmatched. The CDR3 DNA is TGTGCCAGCAGCTCGGGACAGGTGAAAGAGACCCAGTACTTC. Translation gives CASSSGQVKETQYF.

The chain combines TRBV29-1 with TRBJ2-5; tentatively, D is TRBD1 or TRBD2 (5 bases each). CDR1 and CDR2 (germline): SQVTM, ANQGSEA. The germline V and J ends were trimmed by 5 bases and 0 bases, with 13 bases remaining between them. CDR3 length: 14 residues. For the CDR3, the DNA is TGCAGCGTTCGGGACGGTTGGTACCAAGAGACCCAGTACTTC. It specifies CSVRDGWYQETQYF.

The gene calls are TRBV29-1 and TRBJ1-1; D uncertain. Trimming took 7 bases from V and 1 from J, leaving 13 bases between them. Per germline, CDR1 SQVTM and CDR2 ANQGSEA. This CDR3 contains 13 residues. The CDR3 nucleotides are TGCAGCGCGAGTCCGGGAGCGAACACTGAAGCTTTCTTT. Translation gives CSASPGANTEAFF.

The chain uses TRBV29-1 and TRBJ2-5; 8 bases agree with TRBD1. From germline, CDR1 is SQVTM and CDR2 ANQGSEA. V dropped 5 bases and J dropped 5; count of bases not matched to a gene: 7. This CDR3 comprises 13 residues. As DNA, the CDR3 is TGCAGCGTTCCTCAGGGGGCTGAGGAGACCCAGTACTTC. Encoded protein: CSVPQGAEETQYF.

This clone was found once. The rearrangement links TRBV11-2 to TRBJ1-1; TRBD1 agrees at 7 bases. Germline assignment: CDR1 SGHAT and CDR2 FQNNGV. The V segment lost 4 bases and the J segment 10 bases; nucleotides outside the gene matches: 6. CDR3 length equals 12 residues. The CDR3 region is CASSSDRDGAFF. DNA for the CDR3: TGTGCCAGCAGCTCAGACAGGGACGGAGCTTTCTTT. Variable domain in full (rest from reference TRBV11-2 and TRBJ1-1): EAGVAQSPRYKIIEKRQSVAFWCNPISGHATLYWYQQILGQGPKLLIQFQNNGVVDDSQLPKDRFSAERLKGVDSTLKIQPAKLEDSAVYLCASSSDRDGAFFGQGTRLTVV.

The rearrangement uses TRBV4-1 and TRBJ2-7; D remains unclear. The CDR3 sequence is 13 residues long. The germline V and J ends were trimmed by 2 bases and 11 bases, with 16 bases remaining between them. The germline CDR1 and CDR2 sequences are MGHRA and YSYEKL. In DNA, the CDR3 is TGCGCCAGCAGCCAATCCTTAGACGGGTGGAAGTACTTC. This encodes CASSQSLDGWKYF.

V gene TRBV2 combines with J gene TRBJ2-2; 8 nucleotides match TRBD1. The CDR3 contains 15 residues. With 6 bases clipped from V and 5 bases from J, the junction kept 8 bases outside the gene matches. The germline V gene has CDR1 SNHLY and CDR2 FYNNEI. CDR3 DNA: TGTGCCAGCAGGACATTCAGGGGGCTTACCGGGGAGCTGTTTTTT. It specifies CASRTFRGLTGELFF.

This clone was picked up a small number of times. V and J are TRBV6-6 and TRBJ2-7; either TRBD1 or TRBD2 may fit D (6 bases each). V lost 2 bases, J lost 5 bases, and 13 bases lay in between. Germline V gene lookup returns CDR1 MNHNY and CDR2 SVGAGI (reference sequence). There are 14 residues in the CDR3. CDR3 in DNA: TGTGCCAGCAGTTACGGGGGGCCCTCGGACGAGCAGTACTTC. Protein sequence: CASSYGGPSDEQYF.

The V call is TRBV30, the J call TRBJ1-1; no reliable D call. Trimming removed 2 bases at V and 0 bases at J, with 10 bases between. The CDR3 loop spans 14 amino acids. Germline CDR1 GTSNPN, CDR2 SVGIG (reference sequence). The CDR3 region has the DNA TGTGCCTGGAGTAAAAGGGTGGTGAACACTGAAGCTTTCTTT. It is translated as CAWSKRVVNTEAFF.

J is TRBJ2-3 and V is TRBV4-2, with 10 bases fitting TRBD2. With 4 bases clipped from V and 4 bases from J, the junction kept 8 bases outside the gene matches. The V gene's germline CDR1 is LGHNA and CDR2 YNFKEQ. The CDR3 is made up of 16 amino acids. The CDR3: CASSLTPSGGADTQYF. The CDR3 region has the DNA TGTGCCAGCAGCCTCACTCCTAGCGGGGGCGCAGATACGCAGTATTTT.

This chain uses TRBV4-3 with TRBJ2-6; possibly TRBD2 for D (6 bases). CDR1 is LGHNA and CDR2 is YSLEER in the germline V gene. The CDR3 has 16 amino acids. V was pared by 1 base and J by 3 bases, with 10 bases between. CDR3 protein: CASSQGAGSGANVLTF. The CDR3 DNA reads as TGCGCCAGCAGCCAAGGGGCCGGGAGTGGGGCCAACGTCCTGACTTTC.

This clone turned up a few times. This chain links TRBV6-5 with TRBJ2-7; tentative D call: TRBD1 (5 bases). Between the trimmed V and J ends, which lost 8 bases and 0 bases, there was a span of 17 bases. The CDR3 is made up of 15 amino acids. Looked up from germline, CDR1 is MNHEY and CDR2 is SVGAGI. CDR3 sequence reads: CASGAGPLSSYEQYF. The CDR3 DNA reads TGTGCCAGCGGGGCAGGGCCCTTGAGCTCCTACGAGCAGTACTTC.

V and J are TRBV25-1 and TRBJ2-7; D gene unclear. The DNA end favors TRBJ2-1, so the J call may be wrong. Germline V CDR1 and CDR2: MGHDK, SYGVNS. This CDR3 contains 8 residues. Written as DNA, the CDR3 is TGTGCCAGCAATGAGCAGTTCTTC. Its translation is CASNEQFF.

The chain is built from TRBV5-1 and TRBJ2-5; D not certain. The germline V and J ends were trimmed by 0 bases and 4 bases, with 4 bases remaining between them. Germline CDR1 is SGHRS and CDR2 is YFSETQ. The CDR3 extends over 12 amino acids. This chain's CDR3 is CASSLGSETQYF. For the CDR3, the DNA is TGCGCCAGCAGCTTGGGTTCAGAGACCCAGTACTTC.

V gene TRBV6-4 combines with J gene TRBJ2-1, with D uncertain. Germline CDR1 is MRHNA and CDR2 is SNTAGT. Trimming cost V 9 bases and J 6 bases, with 15 bases left between them. This CDR3 is 13 amino acids long. The CDR3 here is CASARVLGNEQFF. The CDR3 coding sequence is TGTGCCAGTGCCCGAGTCTTAGGCAATGAGCAGTTCTTC.

This chain connects TRBV6-6 to TRBJ1-1; no firm D call. CDR3 size: 11 residues. Per germline, CDR1 MNHNY and CDR2 SVGAGI (reference sequence). Trimming took 8 bases from V and 4 from J, leaving 8 bases between them. The CDR3 DNA follows: TGTGCCAGCGGTTGGGGCACTGAAGCTTTCTTT. Encoded protein: CASGWGTEAFF.

The chain recombines TRBV7-3 with TRBJ2-7; the D gene could be TRBD1 or TRBD2 (5 bases each). The length of the CDR3 is 16 residues. Trimming took 0 bases from V and 0 from J, leaving 12 bases between them. Germline V lookup: CDR1 SGHTA, CDR2 FQGTGA. DNA for the CDR3: TGTGCCAGCAGCTTAACTGAGGGGACGAGCTCCTACGAGCAGTACTTC. Encoded protein: CASSLTEGTSSYEQYF.

The J gene is TRBJ1-1, the V gene TRBV21-1. TRBV21-1 is a documented pseudogene. The CDR3 sequence is 15 residues long. The CDR3 sequence: CASSKGKGLNTEAFF. DNA of the CDR3: TGTGCCAGCAGCAAAGGGAAAGGGTTGAACACTGAAGCTTTCTTT.

The CDR3 protein is CASRGNPVNTGELFF. The CDR3 region has the DNA TGTGCCAGCCGGGGGAACCCAGTTAACACCGGGGAGCTGTTTTTT. This sequence joins TRBV7-3 and TRBJ2-2; TRBD2 is a possible D gene (6 bases). Trimming removed 8 bases at V and 2 bases at J, with 15 bases between. The length of the CDR3 is 15 residues. From germline, CDR1 is SGHTA and CDR2 FQGTGA.

In this sample, this clone turned up once. The V gene is TRBV5-1, the J gene TRBJ1-4; D might be TRBD1 (6 bases). This CDR3 comprises 15 residues. V shed 4 bases and J shed 8 bases, with 18 bases lying between them. CDR1 is SGHRS and CDR2 is YFSETQ in the germline V gene. CDR3: CASSVGQLGEEKLFF. The CDR3 nucleotides read TGCGCCAGCAGCGTAGGACAGCTGGGTGAGGAAAAACTGTTTTTT.

J is TRBJ2-7 and V is TRBV4-3, with 7 bases matching TRBD2. V trimming: 2 bases; J trimming: 2 bases; junction bases outside the gene matches: 6. The CDR3 runs 15 residues. CDR1 and CDR2 from the germline V gene are LGHNA and YSLEER. The DNA for the CDR3 is TGCGCCAGCAGCCAAACCGGGGGACTAACCTACGAGCAGTACTTC. Translated, it gives CASSQTGGLTYEQYF.

The genes are TRBV30 and TRBJ1-6; a weak D match, TRBD1 (5 bases). Between the trimmed V and J ends, which lost 2 bases and 8 bases, there was a span of 19 bases. CDR3 length equals 16 residues. Looked up from germline, CDR1 is GTSNPN and CDR2 is SVGIG (reference sequence). CDR3: CAWSPRDGTNYSPLHF. In nucleotides, the CDR3 is TGTGCCTGGAGTCCACGGGACGGGACGAATTATTCACCCCTCCACTTT.

The chain is built from TRBV5-1 and TRBJ2-4, with D uncertain. This CDR3 is 16 amino acids long. CDR1 is SGHRS and CDR2 is YFSETQ in the germline V gene. V shed 1 base and J shed 0 bases, with 11 bases lying between them. The CDR3 protein is CASSLRQSLAKNIQYF. The CDR3, as DNA: TGCGCCAGCAGCTTGCGGCAGTCACTAGCCAAAAACATTCAGTACTTC.

In its sample, this clone was seen a few times. The chain uses TRBV6-5 and TRBJ1-1; the D is unclear. The V end was cut by 7 bases, the J end by 0 bases, with 12 bases between. This CDR3 has 14 residues. Germline V lookup: CDR1 MNHEY, CDR2 SVGAGI. CDR3 protein: CASNPDGMNTEAFF. In DNA form, the CDR3 reads TGTGCCAGCAATCCGGACGGCATGAACACTGAAGCTTTCTTT.

This clone was picked up a small number of times. This chain links TRBV5-6 with TRBJ2-7; D is unclear. The germline gives CDR1 SGHDT, CDR2 YYEEEE. The CDR3 runs 13 residues. V lost 0 bases to trimming and J lost 1 base, with 5 bases between them. CDR3 protein: CASSLGRSYEQYF. CDR3 coding DNA: TGTGCCAGCAGCTTGGGACGTTCCTACGAGCAGTACTTC. Combining the CDR3 with reference TRBV5-6 and TRBJ2-7 gives the whole variable domain DAGVTQSPTHLIKTRGQQVTLRCSPKSGHDTVSWYQQALGQGPQFIFQYYEEEERQRGNFPDRFSGHQFPNYSSELNVNALLLGDSALYLCASSLGRSYEQYFGPGTRLTVT.